One sample yielded the 5 T cell receptor beta chains listed below, sequenced in a study of OX40 agonist ivuxolimab in advanced cancers. Using immunoSEQ multiplex PCR, the repertoire was profiled, and TCRdb retains in-frame clones only, with some absent. The profile shows 78,000 or so clones, roughly 90% of them singletons. This specimen was CD4+ or CD8+ T cells sorted from blood, taken in a trial of the OX40 agonist ivuxolimab. Receptors originate from an adult with an advanced solid tumor such as melanoma, head and neck, liver or kidney cancer.

This chain uses TRBV11-1 with TRBJ2-7; 8 nucleotides match TRBD2. Germline V lookup: CDR1 SGHAT, CDR2 FQDESV (reference sequence). The V and J ends lost 5 bases and 0 bases, in that order; junction bases with no gene match: 12. This CDR3 is built from 17 residues. CDR3 region: CASSEGPRAGASYEQYF. CDR3 in DNA: TGTGCCAGCAGCGAAGGTCCTCGAGCGGGGGCCTCCTACGAGCAGTACTTC.

The chain has TRBV5-1 and TRBJ2-1; D unresolved. Germline V gene sequence: CDR1 SGHRS, CDR2 YFSETQ. The CDR3 extends over 14 amino acids. The V end was cut by 0 bases, the J end by 6 bases, with 10 bases between. CDR3 region: CASSLDSGRNEQFF. In DNA form, the CDR3 reads TGCGCCAGCAGCTTGGACTCCGGCCGCAATGAGCAGTTCTTC.

The CDR3 loop is CASSEQLGTDTQYF. The CDR3 DNA follows: TGCGCCAGCAGTGAACAATTGGGGACAGATACGCAGTATTTT. The genes are TRBV10-1 and TRBJ2-3; D not certain. Germline V gene lookup returns CDR1 WNHNN and CDR2 SYGVQD (reference sequence). Trimming cost V 3 bases and J 3 bases, with 10 bases left between them. The CDR3 is made up of 14 amino acids.

The chain is built from TRBV25-1 and TRBJ1-4; D is perhaps TRBD1 (5 bases). The CDR3 has 16 amino acids. V was cut by 9 bases and J by 0 bases, with 17 bases left in between. CDR1 and CDR2 from the germline V gene are MGHDK and SYGVNS. CDR3 in amino acids: CASWGLTPATNEKLFF. The DNA of the CDR3 is TGTGCCAGTTGGGGACTGACACCAGCAACTAATGAAAAACTGTTTTTT. Combining the CDR3 with reference TRBV25-1 and TRBJ1-4 gives the whole variable domain EADIYQTPRYLVIGTGKKITLECSQTMGHDKMYWYQQDPGMELHLIHYSYGVNSTEKGDLSSESTVSRIRTEHFPLTLESARPSHTSQYLCASWGLTPATNEKLFFGSGTQLSVL.

This chain joins TRBV2 and TRBJ2-6; D not certain. V shed 6 bases and J shed 0 bases, with 3 bases lying between them. The germline V gene has CDR1 SNHLY and CDR2 FYNNEI. This CDR3 is 13 amino acids long. CDR3 DNA: TGTGCCAGCAGCCGCTCTGGGGCCAACGTCCTGACTTTC. Translated: CASSRSGANVLTF.